The 15 T cell receptor beta chains below were found in one sample sequenced in a study of T cell repertoires in cytomegalovirus infection. TCRdb reprocessed the reads via MiXCR and lists one record per CDR3 protein. The sample contains 200,000 to 250,000 distinct CDR3 sequences, roughly 12% of which appear only once. Source material: PBMCs. These receptors were taken from a human donor in good health (CMV status not recorded). Some clones in this sample may be carry-over from other donors' samples.

A few counts support this clonotype. This chain links TRBV7-3 with TRBJ2-1, with 9 bases lining up with TRBD2. Losses at the gene ends were 0 bases for V and 8 bases for J; bases not matched to a gene: 11. In germline, CDR1 is SGHTA, CDR2 FQGTGA. The CDR3 has 17 amino acids. CDR3 coding DNA: TGTGCCAGCAGCTTAACCCCCACAGTCGCGGGGGGGTATGAGCAGTTCTTC. Translated: CASSLTPTVAGGYEQFF.

Only a few counts were recorded for this clonotype. V gene TRBV20-1 combines with J gene TRBJ2-2, with 14 bases matching TRBD2. Germline V gene sequence: CDR1 DFQATT, CDR2 SNEGSKA (reference sequence). With V trimmed by 1 base and J by 4 bases, 11 bases remained unmatched. The CDR3 covers 19 residues. CDR3 sequence reads: CSARGYPTSGRDSTGELFF. DNA of the CDR3: TGCAGTGCTAGAGGCTATCCGACTAGCGGGAGGGATAGCACCGGGGAGCTGTTTTTT.

This clonotype was recorded at least ten times. The rearrangement uses TRBV7-2 and TRBJ2-2; D tentatively fits TRBD1 or TRBD2 (5 bases each). CDR3 length: 14 residues. Germline values: CDR1 SGHTA, CDR2 FQGNSA. Trimming took 5 bases from V and 3 from J, leaving 10 bases between them. The CDR3 region has the DNA TGTGCCAGCAGCCGGGACCCGGACACCGGGGAGCTGTTTTTT. This encodes CASSRDPDTGELFF.

This clonotype was observed at least ten times. The rearrangement links TRBV4-1 to TRBJ1-2; 8 nucleotides match TRBD1. Losses at the gene ends were 0 bases for V and 2 bases for J; bases not matched to a gene: 14. Germline-derived CDR1 and CDR2 are MGHRA and YSYEKL. This CDR3 has 19 residues. This chain's CDR3 is CASSQDRSRGRNLNYGYTF. As DNA, the CDR3 is TGCGCCAGCAGCCAAGATCGGTCCAGGGGGCGGAACTTAAACTATGGCTACACCTTC.

This chain joins TRBV20-1 and TRBJ2-2, with D possibly being TRBD1 (5 bases). V lost 0 bases and J lost 3, with 17 bases in between. Germline CDR1 reads DFQATT; CDR2 reads SNEGSKA (reference sequence). The CDR3 totals 17 residues. The CDR3 DNA sequence: TGCAGTGCTAGAGATGGGGCCGGTGGGGTCGACACCGGGGAGCTGTTTTTT. Protein: CSARDGAGGVDTGELFF.

This chain links TRBV28 with TRBJ1-3, with unresolved D. This CDR3 has 14 amino acids. The germline gives CDR1 MDHEN, CDR2 SYDVKM. V gave up 4 bases and J gave up 0 bases, with 7 bases separating them. This CDR3 is CASSSVSSGNTIYF. The DNA of the CDR3 is TGTGCCAGCAGTTCCGTCTCCTCTGGAAACACCATATATTTT.

Many counts were recorded for this clonotype. The chain combines TRBV6-1 with TRBJ1-5, with a weak D call TRBD1 (6 bases). The V end lost 6 bases, the J end lost 7 bases, and 19 bases lay between the germline ends. This CDR3 has 15 residues. Germline lookup yields CDR1 MNHNS and CDR2 SASEGT. The CDR3 region is CASSPRKGTRQPQHF. DNA of the CDR3: TGTGCCAGCAGCCCCCGAAAAGGGACAAGACAGCCCCAGCATTTT.

This clonotype occurred many times. This chain connects TRBV7-2 to TRBJ2-7, with 7 nucleotides matching TRBD1. Losses at the gene ends were 5 bases for V and 3 bases for J; bases not matched to a gene: 10. The germline V gene encodes CDR1 SGHTA and CDR2 FQGNSA. CDR3 length equals 15 residues. The CDR3 coding sequence is TGTGCCAGCAGCCCTTCCCCGGGACAGCTCTACGAGCAGTACTTC. Its protein product is CASSPSPGQLYEQYF.

The sample holds many counts of this clonotype. The rearrangement links TRBV7-2 to TRBJ2-6; tentatively, D is TRBD1 (5 bases). This CDR3 has 17 amino acids. The V gene lost 7 bases and the J gene lost 2 bases, with 18 bases spanning the gap. The germline V gene encodes CDR1 SGHTA and CDR2 FQGNSA. The chain's CDR3 is CASTSWVGRAGANVLTF. The CDR3 DNA is TGTGCCAGCACCTCCTGGGTGGGCAGGGCTGGGGCCAACGTCCTGACTTTC.

This clonotype was counted between two and nine times. This rearrangement joins TRBV7-9 to TRBJ2-1, with 7 positions matching TRBD2. The CDR3 contains 12 residues. J was trimmed by 10 bases and V by 5 bases; bases with no gene match: 5. CDR1 and CDR2 (germline): SEHNR, FQNEAQ (reference sequence). CDR3 DNA sequence: TGTGCCAGCAGCCGCATTAGCGGGGAGCAGTTCTTC. Its translation is CASSRISGEQFF.

This sequence joins TRBV2 and TRBJ2-5; no clear D. Deletions cut 1 base from V and 9 bases from J, with 3 bases between. The CDR3 spans 10 residues. The germline gives CDR1 SNHLY, CDR2 FYNNEI. The CDR3 sequence is CASSEVAQYF. As DNA, the CDR3 is TGTGCCAGCAGTGAAGTTGCCCAGTACTTC. Variable domain in full (rest from reference TRBV2 and TRBJ2-5): EPEVTQTPSHQVTQMGQEVILRCVPISNHLYFYWYRQILGQKVEFLVSFYNNEISEKSEIFDDQFSVERPDGSNFTLKIRSTKLEDSAMYFCASSEVAQYFGPGTRLLVL.

This clonotype has ten or more counts. The rearrangement links TRBV4-1 to TRBJ2-3, with 11 bases fitting TRBD1. The V gene end was trimmed by 4 bases and the J gene end by 6 bases; junction bases not matched to a gene: 6. The CDR3 is 15 amino acids. From germline, CDR1 is MGHRA and CDR2 YSYEKL. DNA of the CDR3: TGCGCCAGCAGCCGTCGGACAGGGGGCGAGGATACGCAGTATTTT. Protein: CASSRRTGGEDTQYF.

In its sample, this clonotype was seen many times. The chain has TRBV2 and TRBJ2-7; D is ambiguous. Germline V gene sequence: CDR1 SNHLY, CDR2 FYNNEI. V shed 4 bases and J shed 0 bases, with 4 bases lying between them. The CDR3 runs to 12 residues. The CDR3 is CASSGSSYEQYF. The CDR3 DNA reads as TGTGCCAGCAGTGGGAGCTCCTACGAGCAGTACTTC.

The V and J genes are TRBV7-3 and TRBJ2-3; D unclear. CDR1 and CDR2 from the germline V gene are SGHTA and FQGTGA. V gave up 0 bases and J gave up 2 bases, with 6 bases separating them. The CDR3 runs to 14 residues. The CDR3 reads CASSLTGPTDTQYF. CDR3 sequence (DNA): TGTGCCAGCAGCTTAACTGGGCCCACAGATACGCAGTATTTT.

Many counts were recorded for this clonotype. This chain joins TRBV7-3 and TRBJ2-3; no definite D call. Germline loops: CDR1 SGHTA, CDR2 FQGTGA. The CDR3 loop spans 16 amino acids. V gave up 5 bases and J gave up 2 bases, with 17 bases separating them. CDR3 amino acids: CASSKAPAGATDTQYF. The CDR3 bases are TGTGCCAGCAGCAAAGCTCCAGCAGGCGCCACAGATACGCAGTATTTT.